The present T cell receptor (beta chain) was sequenced within a study of Graves' ophthalmopathy and Graves' hyperthyroidism. Overall study findings and caveats: Its predictions of ophthalmopathy progression gave the model approximately 65% sensitivity and 72.22% specificity. Researchers report that a 13-signature model separated ophthalmopathy from stable hyperthyroidism, posting roughly 90% sensitivity and 65% to 82% specificity. Blood also contained most of the expanded thyroid clonotypes above 0.001 frequency.

This clonotype was counted at least ten times. The antigen remains unidentified. Germline V gives CDR1 DFQATT, CDR2 SNEGSKA (reference sequence). CDR3 length: 15 amino acids. V was clipped by 6 bases and J by 5 bases; unmatched bases: 12. Clinical symptoms and serum thyroxine were used for diagnosis; TRAb, thyroid ultrasound and orbital computed tomography were also relied on. The authors amplified TCR beta CDR3 regions from RNA transcripts. First-round RT-PCR used HTBI primers; second-round multiplex PCR followed. TCRdb itself ran the multiplex PCR reads through MiXCR, one entry per CDR3 protein. The repertoire consists of about 500,000 distinct CDR3 sequences, with under 45% occurring once and the leading ten covering around 4%.

V and J are TRBV20-1 and TRBJ2-5; the match to TRBD2 covers 10 bases. The clonotype originates from an adult man with Graves' hyperthyroidism. Sequencing was carried out using peripheral blood or thyroid tissue (not recorded which). CDR3 residues: CSAPPLAGAGETQYF. The CDR3 nucleotides are TGCAGTGCCCCGCCCCTAGCGGGAGCCGGTGAGACCCAGTACTTC.